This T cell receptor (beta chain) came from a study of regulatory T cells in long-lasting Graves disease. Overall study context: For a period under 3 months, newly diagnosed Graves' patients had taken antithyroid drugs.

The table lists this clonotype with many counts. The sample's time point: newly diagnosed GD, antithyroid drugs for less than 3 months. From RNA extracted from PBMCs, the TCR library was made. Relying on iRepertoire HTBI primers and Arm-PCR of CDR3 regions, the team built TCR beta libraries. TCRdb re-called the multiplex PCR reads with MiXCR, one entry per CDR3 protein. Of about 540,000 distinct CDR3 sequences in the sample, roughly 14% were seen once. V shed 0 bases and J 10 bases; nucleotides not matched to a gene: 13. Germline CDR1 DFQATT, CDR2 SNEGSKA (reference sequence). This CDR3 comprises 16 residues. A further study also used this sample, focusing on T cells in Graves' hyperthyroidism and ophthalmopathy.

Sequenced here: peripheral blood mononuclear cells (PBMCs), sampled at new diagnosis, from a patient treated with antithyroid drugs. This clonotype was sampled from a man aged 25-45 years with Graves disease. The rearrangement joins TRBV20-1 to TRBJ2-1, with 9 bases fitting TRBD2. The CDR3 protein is CSARDGGKLAGTEQFF. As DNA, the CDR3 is TGCAGTGCTAGAGATGGGGGGAAGCTAGCGGGAACGGAGCAGTTCTTC.